One sample yielded the 7 T cell receptor beta chains listed below, sequenced in a study of T cells in women clearing cervical HPV infection. TCRdb's copy holds only in-frame clones and misses some; the assay was immunoSEQ multiplex PCR. Its table records approximately 23,000 clones. Source material: blood buffy coat. The receptors derive from a woman aged 18 to 75 with a cervical HPV16 infection that either progressed to CIN3+ or cleared (not recorded which).

As concerns this clone: The sequence runs out 3 residues before the end of the CDR3; the remainder is reconstructed from the germline J gene. The rearrangement links TRBV9 to TRBJ2-2, with 11 bases aligning to TRBD1. Germline V gene sequence: CDR1 SGDLS, CDR2 YYNGEE. CDR3 length: 15 residues. This CDR3 reads CASSVAWTGGGELFF. CDR3 bases read: TGTGCCAGCAGCGTAGCATGGACAGGGGGCGGCGAG.

On this clone: The read comes to an end 3 residues before the CDR3 does, leaving the germline J gene to fill in the end. The chain joins TRBV5-1 to TRBJ1-1; possible D gene TRBD1, 6 bases. Germline assignment: CDR1 SGHRS and CDR2 YFSETQ. The CDR3 length is 18 residues. V dropped 0 bases and J dropped 1 base, with 19 bases sitting between them. The CDR3 is CASSLGVWDEQGNTEAFF. The DNA read from the CDR3 is TGCGCCAGCAGCTTGGGAGTTTGGGACGAACAGGGGAACACTGAA.

As concerns this clone: The read ends 3 residues early relative to the CDR3; the germline J gene fills the gap. This chain joins TRBV5-1 and TRBJ2-7; 9 nucleotides match TRBD1. Unmatched junction bases numbered 2, after V lost 2 bases and J lost 2 bases. Germline V lookup: CDR1 SGHRS, CDR2 YFSETQ. The CDR3 loop spans 14 amino acids. This CDR3 is CASSLGTGTYEQYF. The sequenced CDR3 bases are TGCGCCAGCAGCTTAGGGACAGGGACCTACGAG.

A word on this clone: The read halts 3 residues ahead of the CDR3 end, with the missing end drawn from the germline J gene. The V and J genes are TRBV7-9 and TRBJ2-1, with TRBD1 matching over 7 bases. V gave up 1 base and J gave up 2 bases; unmatched junction bases: 2. The CDR3 covers 15 residues. Germline CDR1 reads SEHNR; CDR2 reads FQNEAQ (reference sequence). CDR3 DNA, as far as it was read: TGTGCCAGCAGCTTAGGTGACAGGGCCTACAATGAG. This sequence encodes CASSLGDRAYNE. The whole CDR3 is CASSLGDRAYNEQFF.

As for this clone: The CDR3 end falls 3 residues outside the read, so it is completed with the germline J gene. The chain is built from TRBV19 and TRBJ1-2, with D perhaps matching TRBD1 (6 bases). Germline lookup yields CDR1 LNHDA and CDR2 SQIVND (reference sequence). This CDR3 region has 17 residues. CDR3 loop: CASSASTSGGPGDTYTF. The DNA read from the CDR3 is TGTGCCAGTAGTGCCTCGACTAGCGGGGGGCCGGGGGATACC.

The CDR3 is CASSVGLEAFF. The covered CDR3 bases are TGTGCCAGCAGTGTGGGACTTGAA. The chain recombines TRBV6-1 with TRBJ1-1; D might be TRBD1 (5 bases). The read comes to an end 3 residues before the CDR3 does, leaving the germline J gene to fill in the end. CDR3 size: 11 residues. Germline CDR1 and CDR2: MNHNS and SASEGT. The germline V and J ends were trimmed by 4 bases and 7 bases, with 7 bases remaining between them.

With regard to this clone: The read terminates 3 residues ahead of where the CDR3 ends, so the germline J gene completes it. The chain combines TRBV7-6 with TRBJ1-2, with 7 positions matching TRBD1. This CDR3 contains 15 residues. From germline, CDR1 is SGHVS and CDR2 FNYEAQ. The CDR3: CASSPQGPGPYDYTF. Partial CDR3 DNA: TGTGCCAGCAGCCCACAGGGGCCAGGGCCCTACGAC.